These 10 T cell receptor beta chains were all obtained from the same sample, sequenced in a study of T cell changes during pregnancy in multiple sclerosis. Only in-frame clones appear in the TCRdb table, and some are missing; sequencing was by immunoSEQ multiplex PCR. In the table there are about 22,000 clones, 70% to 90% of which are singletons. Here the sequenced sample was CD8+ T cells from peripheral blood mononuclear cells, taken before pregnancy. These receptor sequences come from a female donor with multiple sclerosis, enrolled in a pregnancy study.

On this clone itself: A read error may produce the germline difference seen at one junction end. This CDR3 is CASSLSTGGAQGYTF. CDR3 nucleotides: TGTGCCAGCAGTCTATCTACAGGGGGCGCCCAGGGCTACACCTTC. This chain connects TRBV27 to TRBJ1-2; 9 nucleotides agree with TRBD1. The CDR3 consists of 15 residues. CDR1 MNHEY and CDR2 SMNVEV come from the germline V gene (reference sequence).

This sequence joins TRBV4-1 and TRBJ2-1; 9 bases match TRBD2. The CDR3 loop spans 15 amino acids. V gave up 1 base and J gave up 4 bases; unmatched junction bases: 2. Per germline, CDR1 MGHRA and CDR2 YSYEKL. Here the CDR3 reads CASSQGSGGYNEQFF. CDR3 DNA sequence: TGCGCCAGCAGCCAAGGGAGCGGGGGGTACAATGAGCAGTTCTTC.

The CDR3 here is CASSLFTGELFF. Here the CDR3 DNA reads TGTGCCAGCAGCCTTTTTACCGGGGAGCTGTTTTTT. The V gene is TRBV11-1, the J gene TRBJ2-2, with D unresolved. The CDR3 is 12 amino acids. Germline V gives CDR1 SGHAT, CDR2 FQDESV (reference sequence). The V gene lost 5 bases and the J gene lost 5 bases, with 6 bases spanning the gap. Drawing the rest from reference TRBV11-1 and TRBJ2-2, the complete variable domain is EAEVAQSPRYKITEKSQAVAFWCDPISGHATLYWYRQILGQGPELLVQFQDESVVDDSQLPKDRFSAERLKGVDSTLKIQPAELGDSAMYLCASSLFTGELFFGEGSRLTVL.

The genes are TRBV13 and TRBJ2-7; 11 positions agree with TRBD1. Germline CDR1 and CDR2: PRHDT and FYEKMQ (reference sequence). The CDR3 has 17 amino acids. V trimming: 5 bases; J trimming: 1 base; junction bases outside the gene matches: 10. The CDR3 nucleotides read TGTGCCAGCAGCCACGGGGGACAGGGGGTTCTTTCCTACGAGCAGTACTTC. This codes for CASSHGGQGVLSYEQYF.

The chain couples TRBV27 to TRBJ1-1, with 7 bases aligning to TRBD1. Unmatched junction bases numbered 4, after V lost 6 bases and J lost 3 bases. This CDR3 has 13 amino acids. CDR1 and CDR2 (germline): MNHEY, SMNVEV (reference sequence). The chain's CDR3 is CASRRGQYTEAFF. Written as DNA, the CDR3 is TGTGCCAGCAGGAGGGGGCAGTACACTGAAGCTTTCTTT.

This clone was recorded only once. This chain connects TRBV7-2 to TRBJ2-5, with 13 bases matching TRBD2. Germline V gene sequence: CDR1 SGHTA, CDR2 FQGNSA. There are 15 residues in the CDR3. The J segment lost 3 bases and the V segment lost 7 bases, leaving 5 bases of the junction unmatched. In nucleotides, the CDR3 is TGTGCCAGCAACCAGGGGACTAGCGGGGAAGAGACCCAGTACTTC. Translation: CASNQGTSGEETQYF.

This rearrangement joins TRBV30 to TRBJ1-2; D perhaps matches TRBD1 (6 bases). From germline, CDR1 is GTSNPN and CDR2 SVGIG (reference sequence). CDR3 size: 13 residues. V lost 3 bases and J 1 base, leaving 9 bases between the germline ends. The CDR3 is CAWRGGLNYGYTF. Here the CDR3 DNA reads TGTGCCTGGAGGGGGGGGCTTAACTATGGCTACACCTTC.

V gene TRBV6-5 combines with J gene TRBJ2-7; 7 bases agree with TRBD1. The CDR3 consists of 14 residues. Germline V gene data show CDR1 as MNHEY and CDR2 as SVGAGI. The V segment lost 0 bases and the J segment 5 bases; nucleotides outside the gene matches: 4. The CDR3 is CASSYSTGLNEQYF. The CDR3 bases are TGTGCCAGCAGTTACTCGACAGGGTTAAACGAGCAGTACTTC.

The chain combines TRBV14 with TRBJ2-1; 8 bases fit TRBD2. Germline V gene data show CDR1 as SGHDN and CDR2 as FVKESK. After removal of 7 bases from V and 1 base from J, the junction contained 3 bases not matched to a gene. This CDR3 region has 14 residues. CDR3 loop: CASILAESYNEQFF. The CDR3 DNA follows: TGTGCCAGCATACTAGCGGAGTCCTACAATGAGCAGTTCTTC.

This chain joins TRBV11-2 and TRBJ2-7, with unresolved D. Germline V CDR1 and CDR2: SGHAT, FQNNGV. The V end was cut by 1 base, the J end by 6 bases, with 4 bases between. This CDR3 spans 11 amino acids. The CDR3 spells CASSLVSEQYF. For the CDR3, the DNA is TGTGCCAGCAGCTTAGTTAGCGAGCAGTACTTC. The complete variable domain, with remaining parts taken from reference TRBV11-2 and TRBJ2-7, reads EAGVAQSPRYKIIEKRQSVAFWCNPISGHATLYWYQQILGQGPKLLIQFQNNGVVDDSQLPKDRFSAERLKGVDSTLKIQPAKLEDSAVYLCASSLVSEQYFGPGTRLTVT.